The rows below give T cell receptor beta chains drawn from one sample of a study of blood T cell repertoires in COVID-19. The data were produced by immunoSEQ multiplex PCR, yet TCRdb's version contains in-frame clones alone and is incomplete. The sample consists of a few hundred thousand clones, around 90% of them appearing once. Sequencing input: peripheral blood. These receptors were taken from a woman aged 70-85 years with active or convalescent COVID-19. Each CDR3 is given with its conserved first and last residue.

TRBJ1-5 | TRBV21-1 | CASSLTGYSNQPQHF
TRBJ1-5 | TRBV6-2/TRBV6-3 | CASSRQGTAQPQHF
TRBJ2-5 | TRBV9 | CASSVGTSGGVGETQYF
TRBJ1-1 | TRBV3-1/TRBV3-2 | CASSQLDRGTEAFF
TRBJ1-1 | TRBV19 | CATVWGGLGRTEAFF
TRBJ2-2 | TRBV9 | CASSVGVGVDTGELFF
TRBJ1-1 | TRBV7-2 | CASSIGGKGVTEAFF
TRBJ1-2 | TRBV20-1 | CSASGTGVPPLYGYTF
TRBJ2-5 | TRBV19 | CARFQDRGSEETQYF
TRBJ1-1 | TRBV18 | CASSPNPGQNTEAFF
TRBJ1-1 | TRBV5-1 | CASSTTGGEAFF
TRBJ2-2 | TRBV27 | CASRRNRDTIANTGELFF
TRBJ1-3 | TRBV7-9 | CATRGDGNTIYF
TRBJ1-4 | TRBV5-1 | CASSVTGGELFF
TRBJ1-1 | TRBV13 | CASSPWVTGEAFF
TRBJ2-7 | TRBV27 | CASSLRVTYEQYF
TRBJ1-2 | TRBV5-5 | CASSLSAGGNGYTF
TRBJ1-6 | TRBV21-1 | CASRRPNSPLHF
TRBJ2-2 | TRBV5-6 | CASSLQNTGELFF
TRBJ2-3 | TRBV6-5 | CASSYPSRTDTQYF
TRBJ1-2 | TRBV7-2 | CASSWDRANYGYTF
TRBJ2-2 | TRBV7-9 | CASSHTGAGELFF
TRBJ2-7 | TRBV5-5 | CAIAGTPNSYEQYF
TRBJ1-6 | TRBV19 | CASSNRGQNSPLHF
TRBJ2-3 | TRBV6-5 | CASSSPSGSITDTQYF
TRBJ1-2 | TRBV7-2 | CASSLGTADWGVFREGYTF
TRBJ2-7 | TRBV5-1 | CASSRTGLSYEQYF
TRBJ2-4 | TRBV29-1 | CSVRDTTGSIQYF
TRBJ1-2 | TRBV28 | CASSLGGFYGYTF
TRBJ1-5 | TRBV19 | CASSMRDRGGSNQPQHF
TRBJ2-5 | TRBV3-1/TRBV3-2 | CASSQEIGQVKETQYF
TRBJ2-3 | TRBV9 | CASSPRFERAAADTQYF
TRBJ1-4 | TRBV4-3 | CASSQLGGDKLFF
TRBJ2-7 | TRBV7-8 | CASSFTFKSGTPYEQYF
TRBJ1-3 | TRBV6-5 | CASSMSGNTIYF
TRBJ1-1 | TRBV19 | CASKVEGGRMNTEAFF
TRBJ2-1 | TRBV3-1/TRBV3-2 | CASSQDRQRGNNEQFF
TRBJ2-2 | TRBV12-5 | CASGLGGGELFF
TRBJ2-1 | TRBV6-2/TRBV6-3 | CASSVLRGGEQFF
TRBJ1-1 | TRBV20-1 | CSAIVGFQAFF